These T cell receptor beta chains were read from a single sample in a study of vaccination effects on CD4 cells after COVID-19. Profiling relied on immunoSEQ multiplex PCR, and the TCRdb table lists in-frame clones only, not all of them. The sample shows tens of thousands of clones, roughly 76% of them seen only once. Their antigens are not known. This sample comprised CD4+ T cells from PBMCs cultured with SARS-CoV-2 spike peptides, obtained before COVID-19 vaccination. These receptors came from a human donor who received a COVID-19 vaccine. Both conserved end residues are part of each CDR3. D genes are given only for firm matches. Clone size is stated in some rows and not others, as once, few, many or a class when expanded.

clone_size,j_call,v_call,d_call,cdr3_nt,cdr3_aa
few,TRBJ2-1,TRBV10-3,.,TGTGCCATCGGACAGAATGAGCAGTTCTTC,CAIGQNEQFF
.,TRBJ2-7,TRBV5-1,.,TGCGCCAGCAGCTTGGCCCGGGGGGGTAAAGGGACAGGGCTCTACGAGCAGTACTTC,CASSLARGGKGTGLYEQYF
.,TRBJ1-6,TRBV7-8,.,TGTGCCAGCAGCCAGACGGGGTATAATTCACCCCTCCACTTT,CASSQTGYNSPLHF
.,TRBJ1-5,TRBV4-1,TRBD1,TGCGCCAGCAGCCAACTGGACAGGGGAAATCAGCCCCAGCATTTT,CASSQLDRGNQPQHF
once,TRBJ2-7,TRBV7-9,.,TGTGCCAGCAGCCTCGGGACAAGCTCCTACGAGCAGTACTTC,CASSLGTSSYEQYF
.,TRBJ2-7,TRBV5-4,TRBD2,TGTGCCAGCAGCTTACGCGGGAGGGCCTACGAGCAGTACTTC,CASSLRGRAYEQYF
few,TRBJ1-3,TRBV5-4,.,TGTGCCAGCAGCTTGAGGGGGGGAAACACCATATATTTT,CASSLRGGNTIYF
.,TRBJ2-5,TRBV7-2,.,TGTGCCAGCAGCTCAGGACAGCAAGAGACCCAGTACTTC,CASSSGQQETQYF
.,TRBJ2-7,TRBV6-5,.,TGTGCCAGCAGTTACCGGGCAGACTCCTACGAGCAGTACTTC,CASSYRADSYEQYF
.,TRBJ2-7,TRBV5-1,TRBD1,TGCGCCAGCAGCTTGGGGACGAAGACAGGGGTCTACGAGCAGTACTTC,CASSLGTKTGVYEQYF
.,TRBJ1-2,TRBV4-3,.,TGCGCCAGCAGCCCCCGGAGCGAGACAGGAAACTATGGCTACACCTTC,CASSPRSETGNYGYTF
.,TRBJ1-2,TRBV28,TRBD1,TGTGCCAGCGGACAGGGCTATGGCTACACCTTC,CASGQGYGYTF
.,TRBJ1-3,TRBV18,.,TGTGCCAGCTCACCAGCACTAGGACAGAGCTCTGGAAACACCATATATTTT,CASSPALGQSSGNTIYF
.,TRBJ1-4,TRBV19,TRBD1,TGTGCCAGTAGTGCACCGGGACAGGGGAACGAAAAACTGTTTTTT,CASSAPGQGNEKLFF
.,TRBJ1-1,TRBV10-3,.,TGTGCCACCTACCCCAGGGACAACACTGAAGCTTTCTTT,CATYPRDNTEAFF
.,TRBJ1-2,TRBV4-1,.,TGCGCCAGCAGCCAAGACCTACCTAACTATGGCTACACCTTC,CASSQDLPNYGYTF
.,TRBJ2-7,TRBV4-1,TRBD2,TGCGCCAGCAGCCGATTTAGCGGGGTGATCACCTACGAGCAGTACTTC,CASSRFSGVITYEQYF
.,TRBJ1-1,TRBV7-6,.,TGTGCCAGCAGCTTAGTAGGAGGGGCAACGGGCACTGAAGCTTTCTTT,CASSLVGGATGTEAFF
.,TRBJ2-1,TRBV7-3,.,TGTGCCAGCAGCCCCACCCAGAGCTCCTACAATGAGCAGTTCTTC,CASSPTQSSYNEQFF
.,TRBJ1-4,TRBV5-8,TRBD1,TGTGCCAGCAGCTTGACGGGACAGGGATATTATGAAAAACTGTTTTTT,CASSLTGQGYYEKLFF
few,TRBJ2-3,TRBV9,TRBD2,TGTGCCAGCAGCGTAGGACTAGCGGGAGTAGGTACGCAGTATTTT,CASSVGLAGVGTQYF
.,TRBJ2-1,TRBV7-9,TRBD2,TGTGCCAGCAGCTCAGACCCGGGACTAGCGGGAGGTAACAATGAGCAGTTCTTC,CASSSDPGLAGGNNEQFF
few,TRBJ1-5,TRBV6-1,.,TGTGCCAGCAGTGAAATATACAATCAGCCCCAGCATTTT,CASSEIYNQPQHF
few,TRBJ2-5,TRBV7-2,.,TGTGCCAGCAGCAAACAAAAGGAGACCCAGTACTTC,CASSKQKETQYF
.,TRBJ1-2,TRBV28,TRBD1,TGTGCCAGCAGTTTTCAACAGGGGGATGGCTACACCTTC,CASSFQQGDGYTF
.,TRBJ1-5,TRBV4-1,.,TGCGCCAGCAGCCAAGGAGGTACGAACCCCAATCAGCCCCAGCATTTT,CASSQGGTNPNQPQHF
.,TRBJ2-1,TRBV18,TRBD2,TGTGCCAGCTCACCACGCCCAGCGGGAGGGCGTAGTGAGGGCGATGAGCAGTTCTTC,CASSPRPAGGRSEGDEQFF
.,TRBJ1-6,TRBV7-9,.,TGTGCCAGCAGCTTGGAGGGTGGATTTTCACCCCTCCACTTT,CASSLEGGFSPLHF
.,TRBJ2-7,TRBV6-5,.,TGTGCCAGCAGTTACGTGGAAGGGGGAAGGGACGAGCAGTACTTC,CASSYVEGGRDEQYF
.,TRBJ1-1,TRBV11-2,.,TGTGCCGCAACGGAAGGGACTTTCATGAACACTGAAGCTTTCTTT,CAATEGTFMNTEAFF
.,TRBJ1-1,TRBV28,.,TGTGCCAGCAGTCTCACCTACACTGAAGCTTTCTTT,CASSLTYTEAFF
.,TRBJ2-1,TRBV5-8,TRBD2,TGTGCCAGCAGCTTGGCCGGAGACGGGGGGGGTTATGAGCAGTTCTTC,CASSLAGDGGGYEQFF
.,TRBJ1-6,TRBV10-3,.,TGTGCCATCAGTGAGAGGAGCGCACAGGGCAATTCACCCCTCCACTTT,CAISERSAQGNSPLHF
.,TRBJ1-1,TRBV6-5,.,TGTGCCAGCAGTTACCACAGATCCTCCCCCAGCGGTGAAGCTTTCTTT,CASSYHRSSPSGEAFF
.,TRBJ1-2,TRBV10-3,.,TGTGCCATCACCCCGACAGTCTTGGGTGGCTACACCTTC,CAITPTVLGGYTF
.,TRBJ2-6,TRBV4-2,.,TGTGCCAGCAGCCAAGATTCTATCCGGAGTGGGGACCTCTCTGGGGCCAACGTCCTGACTTTC,CASSQDSIRSGDLSGANVLTF
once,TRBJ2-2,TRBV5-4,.,TGTGCCAGCACCTCCCCCCTGTTCAACACCGGGGAGCTGTTTTTT,CASTSPLFNTGELFF
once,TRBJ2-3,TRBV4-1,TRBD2,TGCGCCAGCAGCCCGAACCTACTAGCGGGAGGGCCCCATACGCAGTATTTT,CASSPNLLAGGPHTQYF
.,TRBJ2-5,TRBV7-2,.,TGTGCCAGCAGCCCTTCGAAGTTTGGGGAGACCCAGTACTTC,CASSPSKFGETQYF
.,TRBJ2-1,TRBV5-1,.,TGCGCCAGCAGCTTGGTGGTTGCAGGCTACAATGAGCAGTTCTTC,CASSLVVAGYNEQFF
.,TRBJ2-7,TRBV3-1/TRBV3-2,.,TGTGCCAGCAGCCAAGGGGGGTACGAGCAGTACTTC,CASSQGGYEQYF